This T cell receptor (beta chain) was identified during a study of Graves' ophthalmopathy and Graves' hyperthyroidism. General observations from the study: Thyroid clonotypes that were expanded above 0.001 frequency mostly also appeared in blood.

RNA transcripts yielded amplified TCR beta CDR3 regions. After a first-round RT-PCR with HTBI primers, a second-round multiplex PCR was run. TCRdb reanalysed the multiplex PCR reads using MiXCR and keeps one entry per CDR3 protein. This sample has some 360,000 distinct CDR3 sequences, with 17% found just once. This clonotype has only a few counts. Its matching antigen is unknown. CDR3 length equals 14 residues. V was shortened by 3 bases and J by 2 bases, with 11 bases between the two germline ends. If patients had other autoimmune diseases, uncontrolled infections, pregnancy or lactation, they were excluded.

The origin of this receptor is an adult woman with stable Graves' hyperthyroidism. The sequencing input was peripheral blood. J is TRBJ2-7 and V is TRBV12-3 or TRBV12-4, with D perhaps TRBD2 (5 bases). The CDR3 nucleotides read TGTGCCAGCAGTTTCATCAGCGGTGCCTACGAGCAGTACTTC. Amino acid sequence: CASSFISGAYEQYF.